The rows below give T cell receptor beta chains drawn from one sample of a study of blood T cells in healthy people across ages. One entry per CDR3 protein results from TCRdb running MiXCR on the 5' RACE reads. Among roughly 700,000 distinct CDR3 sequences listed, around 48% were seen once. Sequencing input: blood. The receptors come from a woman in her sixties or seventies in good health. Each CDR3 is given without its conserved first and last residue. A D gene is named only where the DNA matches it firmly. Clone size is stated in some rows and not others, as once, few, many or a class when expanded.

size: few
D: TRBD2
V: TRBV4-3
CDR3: ASSQDGGTIQY

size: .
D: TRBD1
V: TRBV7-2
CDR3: ASSFTGTGVYGYT

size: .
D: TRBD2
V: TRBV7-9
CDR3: ASSQLAGGTPGQY

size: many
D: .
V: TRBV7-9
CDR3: ASSDNRGGITDTQY

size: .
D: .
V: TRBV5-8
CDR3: ASSFPLGQLEKTEAF

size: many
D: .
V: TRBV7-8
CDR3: ASSSINNNEQF

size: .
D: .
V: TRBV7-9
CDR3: ASGLDQGTDYNEQF

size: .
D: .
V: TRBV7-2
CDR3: ASTSGPRNSPLH

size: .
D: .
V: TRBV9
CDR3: ASSVDMNTEAF

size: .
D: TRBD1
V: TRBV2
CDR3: ASSDPGTGSDNEQY

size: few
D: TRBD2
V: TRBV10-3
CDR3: AIRDSGDNEQF

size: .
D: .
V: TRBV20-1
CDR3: SVGGRGTDTQY

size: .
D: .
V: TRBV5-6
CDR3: ASSFSPAGTNEKLF

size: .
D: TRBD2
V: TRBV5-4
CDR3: ASSLAGARYNEQF

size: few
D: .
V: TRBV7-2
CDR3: ASSLVGKDTQY

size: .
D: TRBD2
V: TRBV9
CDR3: ASSVAGAGAPLNTQY

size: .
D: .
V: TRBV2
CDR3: ASSSSSGGQPQH

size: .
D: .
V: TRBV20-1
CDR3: SARPGTLEGYT

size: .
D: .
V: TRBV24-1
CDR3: ATGQYLGEQF

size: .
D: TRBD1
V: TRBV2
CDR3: ASSEGRQGYEKLF

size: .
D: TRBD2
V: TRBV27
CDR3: ASSRLAGGPSEQF

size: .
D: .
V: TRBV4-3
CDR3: ASSQSRTDTQY

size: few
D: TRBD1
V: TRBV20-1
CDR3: SAREMTGGYEKLF

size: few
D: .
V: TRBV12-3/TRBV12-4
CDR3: ASSLLAQPHYEQY

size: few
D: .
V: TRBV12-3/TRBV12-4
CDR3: ASSFRAESSYEQY

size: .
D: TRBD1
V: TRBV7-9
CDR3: ASSFDRGPNYGYT

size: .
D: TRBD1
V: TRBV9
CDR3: ASSVGQGANYEQY

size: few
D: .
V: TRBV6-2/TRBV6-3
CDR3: ASTEVGGSYNEQF

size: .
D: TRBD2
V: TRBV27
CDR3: ASSDRAGVGADTQY

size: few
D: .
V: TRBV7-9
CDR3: ASSSQGGATEAF

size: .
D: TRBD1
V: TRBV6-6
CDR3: ASDRGLSNTEAF

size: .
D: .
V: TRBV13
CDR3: ASSLAHGETQY

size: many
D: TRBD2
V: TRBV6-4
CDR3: ASSVGGRGTDTQY

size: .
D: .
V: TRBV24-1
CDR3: ATSDQDPAPNQPQH

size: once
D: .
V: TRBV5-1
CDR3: AKEPGTIFTDTQY

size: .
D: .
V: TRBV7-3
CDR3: ASSDPRKWGEQF

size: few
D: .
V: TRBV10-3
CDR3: AISTQGNLYEQY

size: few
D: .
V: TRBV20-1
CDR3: SAKPGGSGYEQY

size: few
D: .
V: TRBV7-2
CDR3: ASSPTRLPEQY